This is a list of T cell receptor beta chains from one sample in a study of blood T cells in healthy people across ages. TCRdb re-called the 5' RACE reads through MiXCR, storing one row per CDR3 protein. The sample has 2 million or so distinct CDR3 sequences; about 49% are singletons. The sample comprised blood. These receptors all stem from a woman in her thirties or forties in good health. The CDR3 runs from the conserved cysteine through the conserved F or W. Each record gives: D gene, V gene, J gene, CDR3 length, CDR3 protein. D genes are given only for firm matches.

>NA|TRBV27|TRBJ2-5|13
CARRRGQSETQYF
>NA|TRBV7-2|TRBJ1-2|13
CASSQRVNYGYTF
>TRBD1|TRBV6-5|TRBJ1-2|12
CASTGGNYGCTF
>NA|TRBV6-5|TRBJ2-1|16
CASSRPTIFSYNEQFF
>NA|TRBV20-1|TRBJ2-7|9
CTSNIATYF
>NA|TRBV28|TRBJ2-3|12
CASSSGLDTQYF
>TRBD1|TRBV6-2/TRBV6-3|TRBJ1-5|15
CASRDGQGGNQPQHF
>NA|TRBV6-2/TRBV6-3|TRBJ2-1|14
CASSYPRGHNEQFF
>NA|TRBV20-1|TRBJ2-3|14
CSRIGGLSTDTQYF
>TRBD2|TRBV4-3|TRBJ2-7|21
CASSPKFWTSGSTIVDYEQYF
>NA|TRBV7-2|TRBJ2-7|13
CASGHPNSYEQYF
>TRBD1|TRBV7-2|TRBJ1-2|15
CASTLVRDRGFGYTF
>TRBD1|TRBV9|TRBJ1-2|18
CASSHPGTDPFSNYGYTF
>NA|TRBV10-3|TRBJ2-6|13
CAIRDSGANVLTF
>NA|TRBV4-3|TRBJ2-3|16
CASSQDLMGGTDTQYF
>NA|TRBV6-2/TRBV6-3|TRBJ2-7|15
CASRRGGQHSYEQYF
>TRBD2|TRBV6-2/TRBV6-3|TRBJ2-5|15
CASRPRGELQETQYF
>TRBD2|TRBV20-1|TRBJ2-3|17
CSATPRERGVWLDTQYF
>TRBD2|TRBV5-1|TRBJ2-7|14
CASSTGLEQNEQYF
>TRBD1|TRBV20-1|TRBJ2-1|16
CSARPPTGGNHNEQFF
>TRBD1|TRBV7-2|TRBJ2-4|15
CASSLRGQDKNIQYF
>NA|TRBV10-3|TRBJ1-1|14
CAISDPRRSAEAFF
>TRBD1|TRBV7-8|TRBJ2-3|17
CASSSIRGGASTDTQYF
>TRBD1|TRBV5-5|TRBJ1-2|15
CASSLLNRGPYGYTF
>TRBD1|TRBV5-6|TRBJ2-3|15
CASSFGQGRTGTQYF
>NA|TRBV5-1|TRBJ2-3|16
CASSEQATGGTDTQYF
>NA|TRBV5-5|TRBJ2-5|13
CASRGANQETQYF
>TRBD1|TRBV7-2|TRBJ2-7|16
CASTLRSDRVSYEQYF
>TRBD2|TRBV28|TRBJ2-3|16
CASRDQTSGITDTQYF
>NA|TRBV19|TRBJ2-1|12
CASRTRSNEQFF
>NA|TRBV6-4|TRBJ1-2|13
CASSDGTLPGYTF
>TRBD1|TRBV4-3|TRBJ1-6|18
CASSQDGTESSYNSPLHF
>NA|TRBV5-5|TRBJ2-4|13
CASSFGGSNEQYF
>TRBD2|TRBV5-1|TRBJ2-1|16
CASSLDLAGGNNEQFF
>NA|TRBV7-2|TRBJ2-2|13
CASSLAARGELFF
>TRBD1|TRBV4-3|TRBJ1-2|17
CASSQVAGQGEIYGYTF
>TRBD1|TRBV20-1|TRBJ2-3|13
CTLGQESTDTQYF
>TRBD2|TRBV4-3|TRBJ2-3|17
CASSQEKVAGWTDTQYF
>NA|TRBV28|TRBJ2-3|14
CASSLVGFDDTQYF
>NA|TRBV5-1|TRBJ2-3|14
CASSLVTVEDTQYF
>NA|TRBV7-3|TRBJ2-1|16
CASSSSSSDLNNEQFF
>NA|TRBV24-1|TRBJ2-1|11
CATSAFNEQFF
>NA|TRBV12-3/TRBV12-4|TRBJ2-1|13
CASSSLTSFEQFF
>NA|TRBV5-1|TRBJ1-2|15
CASSLELSTNYGYTF
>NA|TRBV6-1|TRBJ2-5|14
CASRFQGRGETQYF
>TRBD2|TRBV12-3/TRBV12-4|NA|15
CTSSLLAGEWETQYF
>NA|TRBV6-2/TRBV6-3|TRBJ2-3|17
CASSYLPRSDSTDTQYF
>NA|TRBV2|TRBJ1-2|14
CASSDGWLSYGYTF
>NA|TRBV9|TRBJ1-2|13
CASSVAQTSLYTF
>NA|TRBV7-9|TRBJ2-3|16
CASSSSGLPRADTQYF
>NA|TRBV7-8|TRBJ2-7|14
CASSLGHLNYEQYF
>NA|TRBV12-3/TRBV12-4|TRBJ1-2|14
CASSWGQSGYGYTF
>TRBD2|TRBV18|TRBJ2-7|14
CASSRNGLAYEQYF
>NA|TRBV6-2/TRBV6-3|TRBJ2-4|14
CASSLDPRANIQYF
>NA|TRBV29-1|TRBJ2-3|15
CSVTAQGLGTDTQYF